Presented here are 25 T cell receptor beta chains from one specimen sequenced in a study of cytomegalovirus exposure and HLA in healthy donors. Profiled with immunoSEQ multiplex PCR; TCRdb holds only in-frame clones, not every one. The repertoire holds 220,000 or so clones, around nine tenths seen once, with 1% to 1.2% in the top ten. Sequenced input: PBMCs. All receptors come from a woman aged 18-29 years in good health and CMV-seronegative.

This chain connects TRBV5-1 to TRBJ1-6; TRBD1 aligns across 9 bases. The CDR3 is 14 residues long. V lost 0 bases and J lost 8; bases outside the gene matches: 0. The germline V gene encodes CDR1 SGHRS and CDR2 YFSETQ. This chain's CDR3 is CASSLGDRDSPLHF. The CDR3 bases are TGCGCCAGCAGCTTGGGGGACAGGGATTCACCCCTCCACTTT.

This clone occurred a few times. The V and J genes are TRBV4-1 and TRBJ2-5; 7 bases align to TRBD2. This CDR3 has 14 amino acids. The V segment lost 0 bases and the J segment 4 bases; nucleotides outside the gene matches: 2. Germline lookup yields CDR1 MGHRA and CDR2 YSYEKL. The CDR3 loop is CASSQDREGETQYF. The CDR3 DNA is TGCGCCAGCAGCCAAGATAGGGAGGGAGAGACCCAGTACTTC.

This clone appeared a single time. V is TRBV9 and J is TRBJ1-1; a possible D gene is TRBD1 (5 bases). This CDR3 has 14 residues. Germline CDR1 is SGDLS and CDR2 is YYNGEE. V was trimmed by 0 bases and J by 2 bases, leaving 8 bases between them. The CDR3 here is CASSVGQINTEAFF. DNA for the CDR3: TGTGCCAGCAGCGTAGGACAGATCAACACTGAAGCTTTCTTT.

This clone was observed once. This sequence joins TRBV12-5 and TRBJ1-2; no clear D. V lost 9 bases and J 7 bases, leaving 15 bases between the germline ends. The germline V gene has CDR1 LGHNT and CDR2 FRNRAP. The CDR3 totals 12 residues. CDR3 coding DNA: TGTGCTAGCGATAGCGGCGGCGTTGGCTACACCTTC. Residues: CASDSGGVGYTF.

V and J are TRBV15 and TRBJ2-7; TRBD2 matches 7 bases. Germline loops: CDR1 LNHNV, CDR2 YYDKDF (reference sequence). The CDR3 extends over 14 amino acids. The J segment lost 1 base and the V segment lost 5 bases, leaving 5 bases of the junction unmatched. CDR3 nucleotide sequence: TGTGCCACCAGCTGGGGGGGTGCTTCCTACGAGCAGTACTTC. As protein: CATSWGGASYEQYF.

The chain combines TRBV4-1 with TRBJ1-1; no definite D call. Germline V gene sequence: CDR1 MGHRA, CDR2 YSYEKL. This CDR3 comprises 14 residues. The V gene lost 2 bases and the J gene lost 6 bases, with 13 bases spanning the gap. The CDR3 DNA reads as TGCGCCAGCAGCCAACAACGAGGAATGGCTGAAGCTTTCTTT. This translates into CASSQQRGMAEAFF.

The chain joins TRBV28 to TRBJ1-2; TRBD1 matches 7 bases. Trimming cost V 11 bases and J 4 bases; bases outside gene matches: 10. Germline CDR1 reads MDHEN; CDR2 reads SYDVKM. The CDR3 loop spans 13 amino acids. The CDR3 DNA reads TGTGCCGTTTACCCCGGGACAGTCTATGGCTACACCTTC. The encoded protein is CAVYPGTVYGYTF.

Here the CDR3 DNA reads TGTGCCAGCAGTCCAACGCAGGGGTTTACCTACGAGCAGTACTTC. Encoded protein: CASSPTQGFTYEQYF. The chain employs TRBV28 and TRBJ2-7, with D possibly matching TRBD1 (6 bases). The CDR3 contains 15 residues. Germline V lookup: CDR1 MDHEN, CDR2 SYDVKM. V lost 5 bases, J lost 2 bases, and 16 bases lay in between.

The V call is TRBV19, the J call TRBJ1-6, with D maybe TRBD1 (5 bases). Deletions cut 3 bases from V and 10 bases from J, with 13 bases between. The germline V gene encodes CDR1 LNHDA and CDR2 SQIVND (reference sequence). The CDR3 contains 14 residues. The CDR3 bases are TGTGCCAGTAGTATGGGCAGGGAACGATCACCCCTCCACTTT. As protein: CASSMGRERSPLHF.

The J gene is TRBJ2-1, the V gene TRBV7-9; D perhaps matches TRBD1 (6 bases). Germline-derived CDR1 and CDR2 are SEHNR and FQNEAQ (reference sequence). Trimming left V 4 bases short and J 1 base short, with 11 bases between. There are 15 residues in the CDR3. This CDR3 reads CASSSSRGSYNEQFF. CDR3 bases: TGTGCCAGCAGCTCATCCAGGGGATCCTACAATGAGCAGTTCTTC.

The chain employs TRBV5-6 and TRBJ2-5, with TRBD1 as a possible D gene (5 bases). Germline loops: CDR1 SGHDT, CDR2 YYEEEE. The CDR3 has 15 residues. The ends were cut back, 7 bases at V and 2 bases at J, with 18 bases in the middle. The CDR3 spells CASRRQRQLQETQYF. Here the CDR3 DNA reads TGTGCCAGCCGACGACAGAGACAGTTACAAGAGACCCAGTACTTC.

This clone is a singleton in its sample. The CDR3 loop is CASSRGTQRFF. The CDR3 DNA sequence: TGCGCCAGCAGCCGCGGGACCCAACGGTTCTTC. V and J are TRBV4-1 and TRBJ2-1; a weak D match, TRBD2 (6 bases). V shed 4 bases and J shed 15 bases, with 13 bases lying between them. The germline V gene encodes CDR1 MGHRA and CDR2 YSYEKL. The CDR3 is made up of 11 amino acids.

This clone was seen once. The V gene is TRBV29-1, the J gene TRBJ2-7; 7 bases map to TRBD2. The CDR3 is made up of 13 amino acids. From germline, CDR1 is SQVTM and CDR2 ANQGSEA. J lost 0 bases, V lost 4 bases, and 3 bases had no gene match. The CDR3 sequence: CSVGGGTSYEQYF. For the CDR3, the DNA is TGCAGCGTTGGGGGGGGAACCTCCTACGAGCAGTACTTC.

The gene calls are TRBV5-6 and TRBJ2-4; D may be TRBD1 (6 bases). The CDR3 has 13 amino acids. Germline lookup yields CDR1 SGHDT and CDR2 YYEEEE. The V gene lost 2 bases and the J gene lost 6 bases, with 9 bases spanning the gap. The CDR3 DNA is TGTGCCAGCAGCTTCGAAGGGGGAAACATTCAGTACTTC. It yields the protein CASSFEGGNIQYF.

The chain employs TRBV25-1 and TRBJ2-3; D is ambiguous. Germline-derived CDR1 and CDR2 are MGHDK and SYGVNS. Trimming shortened V by 4 bases and J by 0 bases, and 8 bases separated the two germline ends. The CDR3 length is 14 residues. The CDR3 reads CASSVTGSTDTQYF. The CDR3 DNA sequence: TGTGCCAGCAGTGTCACCGGGAGCACAGATACGCAGTATTTT.

J is TRBJ1-4 and V is TRBV19; D gene uncertain. Trimming stripped 0 bases from V and 6 bases from J, with 5 bases between. The CDR3 extends over 13 amino acids. Germline values: CDR1 LNHDA, CDR2 SQIVND (reference sequence). The CDR3 loop is CASSIDRDEKLFF. Here the CDR3 DNA reads TGTGCCAGTAGTATAGATCGGGATGAAAAACTGTTTTTT. Filled out from reference TRBV19 and TRBJ1-4, the complete variable domain reads DGGITQSPKYLFRKEGQNVTLSCEQNLNHDAMYWYRQDPGQGLRLIYYSQIVNDFQKGDIAEGYSVSREKKESFPLTVTSAQKNPTAFYLCASSIDRDEKLFFGSGTQLSVL.

This sequence joins TRBV5-5 and TRBJ1-1, with 7 bases fitting TRBD1. V was pared by 2 bases and J by 0 bases, with 7 bases of the junction left unmatched. This CDR3 comprises 16 residues. CDR1 and CDR2 (germline): SGHKS, YYEKEE (reference sequence). The CDR3 loop is CASSFLWGQMNTEAFF. The CDR3 DNA reads as TGTGCCAGCAGCTTTTTGTGGGGACAGATGAACACTGAAGCTTTCTTT.

The CDR3 nucleotides are TGTGCCAGCAGTTCGGGACTGGCCTACAATGAGCAGTTCTTC. The encoded protein is CASSSGLAYNEQFF. The chain carries TRBV2 and TRBJ2-1; possible D gene TRBD2, 6 bases. CDR1 SNHLY and CDR2 FYNNEI come from the germline V gene. CDR3 length: 14 amino acids. V lost 5 bases to trimming and J lost 2 bases, with 10 bases between them.

This clone was seen a single time. The V and J genes are TRBV6-6 and TRBJ2-1; possibly TRBD1 for D (5 bases). This CDR3 region has 16 residues. Deletions cut 2 bases from V and 8 bases from J, with 19 bases between. The germline V gene encodes CDR1 MNHNY and CDR2 SVGAGI (reference sequence). Here the CDR3 reads CASSYPDTQIRDEQFF. In DNA, the CDR3 is TGTGCCAGCAGTTACCCAGACACTCAAATCAGGGATGAGCAGTTCTTC.

The CDR3 loop is CASKKGGFLSEQYF. The DNA of the CDR3 is TGTGCCAGCAAAAAGGGGGGGTTCCTTTCCGAGCAGTACTTC. This chain joins TRBV7-9 and TRBJ2-7, with D tentatively TRBD2 (7 bases). This CDR3 has 14 residues. From germline, CDR1 is SEHNR and CDR2 FQNEAQ (reference sequence). Trimming pared 7 bases from V and 6 bases from J, leaving 19 bases between.

This CDR3 reads CASSLGVERDYNEQFF. CDR3 coding DNA: TGCGCCAGCAGCTTGGGGGTGGAGCGGGACTACAATGAGCAGTTCTTC. V gene TRBV5-1 combines with J gene TRBJ2-1, with TRBD2 identical over 7 bases. The CDR3 is 16 amino acids. Germline V CDR1 and CDR2: SGHRS, YFSETQ. The J segment lost 3 bases and the V segment lost 0 bases, leaving 6 bases of the junction unmatched.

The rearrangement links TRBV7-9 to TRBJ2-1; TRBD2 agrees at 8 bases. The trim removed 1 base at V and 14 bases at J, leaving 10 bases unmatched. Germline-derived CDR1 and CDR2 are SEHNR and FQNEAQ (reference sequence). The CDR3 loop spans 14 amino acids. The CDR3 sequence: CASSLGGLGRDKFF. CDR3 bases: TGTGCCAGCAGCTTAGGAGGTCTCGGGAGGGATAAGTTCTTC.

The chain joins TRBV6-1 to TRBJ1-5, with a tentative D call TRBD1 (5 bases). The CDR3 sequence is 12 residues long. Per the germline V gene, CDR1 is MNHNS and CDR2 is SASEGT. Trimming shortened V by 4 bases and J by 7 bases, and 8 bases separated the two germline ends. The CDR3 region is CASSGRVQPQHF. CDR3 bases: TGTGCCAGCAGTGGCAGGGTCCAGCCCCAGCATTTT.

The V call is TRBV18, the J call TRBJ1-4; D unresolved. CDR1 is KGHSH and CDR2 is LQKENI in the germline V gene. V was cut by 1 base and J by 0 bases, with 9 bases left in between. The CDR3 loop spans 16 amino acids. The DNA for the CDR3 is TGTGCCAGCTCACCACGCATAGATGCAACTAATGAAAAACTGTTTTTT. Translating gives CASSPRIDATNEKLFF.

V is TRBV7-9 and J is TRBJ2-7; maybe TRBD1 (5 bases). The CDR3 has 14 amino acids. V lost 4 bases to trimming and J lost 6 bases, with 16 bases between them. Germline values: CDR1 SEHNR, CDR2 FQNEAQ (reference sequence). For the CDR3, the DNA is TGTGCCAGCAGCTCCGTGGGGCCTGCCGGCGAGCAGTACTTC. As protein: CASSSVGPAGEQYF.